Below are 6 T cell receptor beta chains sequenced from a single sample in a study of memory CD4+ T cells and cytomegalovirus serostatus. Clones were read by immunoSEQ multiplex PCR, and TCRdb kept only the in-frame ones, dropping some. The table has 50,000 to 65,000 clones, 65% to 85% seen once. The sort gate was single viable CD3+CD4+CD8-CD45RO+ cells for memory CD4+ T cells. Sequencing was carried out using memory CD4+ T cells from blood. Receptors originate from an adult in good health and CMV-seropositive.

The J gene is TRBJ2-3, the V gene TRBV7-9; D uncertain. Per the germline V gene, CDR1 is SEHNR and CDR2 is FQNEAQ (reference sequence). Trimming shortened V by 1 base and J by 1 base, and 9 bases separated the two germline ends. This CDR3 contains 15 residues. The CDR3 DNA reads as TGTGCCAGCAGCTTAGACCAAAAGGGCACAGATACGCAGTATTTT. This gives the protein CASSLDQKGTDTQYF.

The chain is built from TRBV30 and TRBJ1-5; D gene unclear. Germline V CDR1 and CDR2: GTSNPN, SVGIG (reference sequence). The CDR3 extends over 14 amino acids. The germline V and J ends were trimmed by 1 base and 0 bases, with 7 bases remaining between them. The CDR3 sequence: CAWSGLSSNQPQHF. CDR3 in DNA: TGTGCCTGGAGTGGTCTCAGTAGCAATCAGCCCCAGCATTTT.

In this sample, this clone turned up once. V usage is TRBV30 and J usage is TRBJ2-5; D is perhaps TRBD2 (7 bases). The germline CDR1 and CDR2 sequences are GTSNPN and SVGIG (reference sequence). The CDR3 sequence is 21 residues long. V lost 0 bases, J lost 5 bases, and 34 bases lay in between. CDR3 DNA sequence: TGTGCCTGGAGTGTACTATGGGTGCGGGATGGACCAAGAGGGGGGGTCGAGACCCAGTACTTC. It specifies CAWSVLWVRDGPRGGVETQYF.

The chain recombines TRBV19 with TRBJ1-1; D unclear. Germline V CDR1 and CDR2: LNHDA, SQIVND (reference sequence). The ends were cut back, 0 bases at V and 1 base at J, with 9 bases in the middle. The length of the CDR3 is 15 residues. This CDR3 reads CASSIEKGRNTEAFF. Written as DNA, the CDR3 is TGTGCCAGTAGTATAGAAAAAGGTAGGAACACTGAAGCTTTCTTT.

This clone was recorded only once. The gene calls are TRBV18 and TRBJ2-5; 13 bases line up with TRBD2. After removal of 6 bases from V and 5 bases from J, the junction contained 9 bases not matched to a gene. CDR1 KGHSH and CDR2 LQKENI come from the germline V gene. This CDR3 has 16 amino acids. The CDR3 loop reads CASSLGLAGELETQYF. CDR3 DNA: TGTGCCAGCTCCCTCGGACTAGCGGGGGAGTTGGAGACCCAGTACTTC.

The rearrangement links TRBV7-3 to TRBJ2-3; the D is unclear. Germline V gene lookup returns CDR1 SGHTA and CDR2 FQGTGA. Trimming removed 0 bases from V and 2 bases from J, with 6 bases in between. The CDR3 spans 14 residues. DNA for the CDR3: TGTGCCAGCAGCTTAACAGGGCCCACAGATACGCAGTATTTT. Amino acids: CASSLTGPTDTQYF.